The source of this T cell receptor (beta chain) is a study of cytomegalovirus exposure and HLA in healthy donors (TCRdb year 2017). Background on the whole study: An earlier analysis of some 550 of the donors reported 250 to 350 Gb of sequence data and roughly 110 million unique TCR beta sequences from roughly 200 million T cells. About 280 gigabases of sequencing data and 78 million or so unique TCR sequences were included in an early release covering several hundred HLA-typed donors. Among the roughly 390 genotyped donors, roughly 80% belonged to the genetic ancestry cluster associated with self-reported Caucasian donors. The aim of the study was to test whether cataloging public T cell receptors could identify signatures of past pathogen exposure. Using immunosequencing, the study profiled T cell repertoires from 550 to 750 subjects and related those repertoires to cytomegalovirus serostatus. In addition to the first cohort of 666 subjects, a separate validation cohort of 120 different subjects was used. The study combined high-throughput TCR immunosequencing, statistical association of individual TCRs with disease status, and machine learning to predict cytomegalovirus infection status. To study patterns of TCR occurrence, a later analysis re-analyzed previously published TCR beta repertoires from more than 550 donors and added high-resolution HLA genotyping. In the later analysis, no new phenotypic data were used to find candidate immune exposures; instead, reliance was placed on TCR beta sequences and their occurrence across donors. An earlier analysis of about 620 of the donors applied high-throughput TCR beta sequencing to assess whether each TCR beta V gene segment acted as functional or pseudogenic. Alongside the repertoire data, information on donor age, sex, ethnicity and CMV serostatus was compiled. In a later genetic analysis, genome-wide SNP genotypes for about three fifths of the roughly 670 donors were used, and that subset was treated as a discovery cohort. Every repertoire in the discovery cohort had been generated on one and the same sequencing platform. Both class I and class II loci were covered by HLA typing, at four-digit resolution. Typing coverage varied by locus: roughly 629-640 donors for A, B, C, DRB1 and DQB1; roughly 560 for DQA1; about 570 for DPA1; 450 to 480 for DPB1. Because of strong linkage in the cohort, roughly five DR-DQ haplotypes were treated as single units for association and clustering. Among almost 400 genotyped donors of the cohort, an average of about 240,000 unique TCR beta nucleotide sequences were sequenced per donor, around 20% of them non-productive.

The cohort was made up of about 670 healthy bone marrow donors. At the time of sampling, all cohort members were nominally healthy, though unrecorded immune exposures were likely present. The donor tested CMV seropositive, placing the donor among the roughly 300 seropositive members of the cohort. A peripheral blood sample was provided by each donor, and peripheral blood mononuclear cells were used for TCR beta sequencing. The Qiagen DNeasy Blood Extraction Kit was used to extract genomic DNA from the blood cell samples. The method was the immunoSEQ multiplex PCR assay. A mixture of 60 forward primers for TCR Vbeta segments and 13 reverse primers for TCR Jbeta segments was used in the multiplex PCR. A multiplex PCR assay on genomic DNA amplified the CDR3 region of rearranged TCR beta genes. On the Illumina HiSeq System, the amplified TCR beta libraries were sequenced as 87-base-pair reads. In the source study's methods: A later analysis counted some 80 million unique TCR beta chains across the 600 to 850 repertoires, and roughly 9.9 million of these chains were shared by at least two donors. Raw reads were error-corrected and collapsed into unique sequences by a nearest-neighbor algorithm in which closely related sequences were merged to remove PCR and sequencing errors. V, D and J gene segments were assigned by aligning CDR3 sequences to IMGT reference sequences. Each retained sequence needed at least a six-nucleotide match to both a V gene segment and a J gene segment. Rearrangements were called productive when the CDR3 lacked stop codons and stayed in frame with V and J; all others were non-productive. Following IMGT convention, CDR3 was defined as the stretch from the second conserved V-encoded cysteine to the conserved J-encoded phenylalanine. The earlier analysis of about 610 of the donors excluded any sequence lacking an unambiguous match to a single V gene segment. In an earlier analysis of almost 600 of the donors, a V segment was called functional when productive rearrangements were above 56.7%, and segregating when the standard deviation between donors exceeded 5%. A statistical classification framework was developed to diagnose cytomegalovirus status using the catalog of TCR beta chain sequences. A later analysis assigned V and J genes by comparing TCR nucleotide sequences with IMGT/GENE-DB human TR gene sequences. A later analysis assigned CDR3 sequences and most-parsimonious VDJ recombination scenarios with the TCRdist pipeline. In a later analysis, each TCR beta chain was defined by its CDR3 amino acid sequence together with its V-gene family, and reads lacking a unique V-gene family were excluded. As a way to deal with suspected cross-contamination and a sequencing artifact, a later analysis dropped more than 500 nucleotide sequences that were highly shared and had low generation probability. For each public chain, a later analysis derived a clonal expansion index from normalized ranks of inferred template counts within each repertoire. Generation probabilities in a later analysis came from a VDJ recombination model fitted to out-of-frame rearrangements, and those results were checked against IGoR. A later analysis scored TCR-TCR, TCR-HLA and TCR-CMV co-occurrence with hypergeometric tests, applying a repertoire-size bias correction to TCR pairs. In a later analysis, false discovery rates were estimated by permuting HLA or CMV assignments 20 times. In a later analysis, co-occurring TCRs were grouped using DBSCAN, and TCRdist sequence similarity was added for clustering within HLA-allele-positive subsets. For co-occurrence clustering, repertoires with fewer than 30,000 or more than 120,000 public chains were excluded, along with five repertoires with anomalous nucleotide sharing. What TCRdb holds here is the immuneACCESS table cut down to in-frame rearrangements. Part of the clones is not present; checked against another copy, under half of the missing clones reflect an unresolved V gene, and the others are unexplained. V and J calls and clone size come straight from that table; D and trimming were deduced from the DNA. The sample's table covers more than 200,000 clones. Of the sample, roughly 0.89% is held by the ten largest clones.

Overall study results and their limits: In an earlier analysis of some 500 of the donors, most TCR beta V segments were observed in productive rearrangements about 87% or about 30% of the time, broadly matching IMGT annotations. The sequencing pipeline was judged likely to have produced a cluster of highly shared sequence variants as a technical artifact. The authors suggested that the approach could potentially be generalized to other disease states and immunological phenotypes. Across donors, most TCR sequences were observed very rarely, whereas some public TCRs were present in many individuals. Compared with the roughly 600-donor mean, donors in an Asian-associated ancestry cluster had fewer N-insertions in productive TCRs, according to a later genetic analysis. In a later genetic analysis, a missense DCLRE1C variant was associated with V-gene and J-gene trimming of TCR beta chains, and the association was replicated in an independent cohort. A further reported finding was that TCR beta sequences accurately predicted the HLA-A and HLA-B alleles for most subjects in the first cohort. Correlated functional status among segregating V segments might reflect linkage disequilibrium, but an unknown experimental factor could not be ruled out. The classifier was reported to diagnose cytomegalovirus status with high specificity and sensitivity in both the original cohort and the validation cohort. A later analysis found that TCR association rates varied across HLA loci, with DRB1 alleles showing the most associated TCRs and HLA-C alleles the fewest. In a later analysis, HLA-associated TCR beta chains showed more clonal expansion and lower generation probabilities than non-associated chains that were equally common. Roughly uniform sequencing depth across donors was assumed in presence/absence analyses, although this assumption may not hold. Because some donors lacked HLA typing at each locus, the association tests relied only on the typed subset. The only immune exposure information available for the cohort was CMV serostatus. In this cohort, only TCR beta chains were sequenced, and detectable features were limited by the absence of alpha or paired-chain data. The study gave a list of roughly 150 TCR beta chains associated with cytomegalovirus. The earlier analysis of around 600 of the donors excluded approximately 15 rarely observed V segments, including chromosome 9 orphons, because counts were too low. Several of the top co-occurrence clusters appeared to be linked to parvovirus B19, influenza, CMV and Epstein-Barr virus, according to a later analysis. When HLA alleles, especially DR and DQ, strongly co-occurred, attributing TCR associations to individual alleles was difficult. Three of the identified cytomegalovirus-associated TCR beta chains were confirmed in vitro to be specific for cytomegalovirus antigens. In a later analysis, most CMV-associated TCR beta chains were found to appear HLA-restricted, with HLA associations seemingly driven largely by CMV exposure. A later analysis associated about 17,000 TCR beta sequences with specific HLA alleles at a false discovery rate of 0.05.

As for this clone: No antigen is known for it.

The source material was PBMCs. This clonotype originated in a woman in her twenties or thirties in good health and CMV-seropositive.

In nucleotides, the sequence is TGTGCCAGCAGCATTACAGCGGGCCTCACAGATACGCAGTATTTT. This yields the protein CASSITAGLTDTQYF. This sequence uses TRBV7-9 and TRBJ2-3, with a tentative D gene TRBD2 over 6 matching bases. Reading the germline V gene (reference sequence) gives CDR1 SEHNR and CDR2 FQNEAQ. V sheds 5 bases and J sheds 2 bases, leaving 14 bases between their ends. The CDR3 has 15 amino acids, counting the end cysteine and phenylalanine. Left in the record is the CDR3 DNA by itself, 45 bases read in frame from the first base.